These 14 T cell receptor beta chains were sequenced from one sample in a study of blood T cell repertoires in COVID-19. TCRdb's copy holds only in-frame clones and misses some; the assay was immunoSEQ multiplex PCR. The sample lists some 210,000 clones, more than 70% seen once, with around 6.6% in the top ten. Sequences were obtained from peripheral blood. Receptor source: a woman between 35 and 50 years old who had recovered from COVID-19.

The chain links TRBV7-2 to TRBJ1-1; D uncertain. Trimming took 2 bases from V and 2 from J, leaving 12 bases between them. Germline CDR1 is SGHTA and CDR2 is FQGNSA. CDR3 size: 15 residues. CDR3 loop: CASSLSSTANTEAFF. CDR3 DNA: TGTGCCAGCAGCTTATCAAGTACAGCTAACACTGAAGCTTTCTTT.

V is TRBV5-8 and J is TRBJ2-3; 15 bases are shared with TRBD2. Germline V lookup: CDR1 SGHTS, CDR2 YDEGEE. This CDR3 region has 18 residues. V lost 4 bases to trimming and J lost 4 bases; unmatched junction nucleotides: 10. CDR3 in DNA: TGTGCCAGCAGCGCGCACTCCGGACTAGCGGGAGGGGCAGATACGCAGTATTTT. The encoded protein is CASSAHSGLAGGADTQYF. Combining the CDR3 with reference TRBV5-8 and TRBJ2-3 gives the whole variable domain EAGVTQSPTHLIKTRGQQATLRCSPISGHTSVYWYQQALGLGLQFLLWYDEGEERNRGNFPPRFSGRQFPNYSSELNVNALELEDSALYLCASSAHSGLAGGADTQYFGPGTRLTVL.

V is TRBV27 and J is TRBJ1-5; D is possibly TRBD1 (5 bases). The CDR3 spans 15 residues. V lost 5 bases to trimming and J lost 2 bases, with 13 bases between them. Germline lookup yields CDR1 MNHEY and CDR2 SMNVEV (reference sequence). The CDR3, as DNA: TGTGCCAGCAGTAACCAGGGAGGAGGCAATCAGCCCCAGCATTTT. Translation gives CASSNQGGGNQPQHF.

The rearrangement uses TRBV27 and TRBJ1-2, with D unresolved. Trimming stripped 2 bases from V and 5 bases from J, with 9 bases between. The V gene's germline CDR1 is MNHEY and CDR2 SMNVEV (reference sequence). This CDR3 contains 13 residues. CDR3 in DNA: TGTGCCAGCAGTTTACACCAGGATTATGGCTACACCTTC. It encodes CASSLHQDYGYTF.

CDR3 protein: CASSLAWLDGYTF. The CDR3 bases are TGTGCCAGCAGCTTAGCCTGGCTCGATGGCTACACCTTC. This chain links TRBV11-2 with TRBJ1-2, with D hard to call. This CDR3 is built from 13 residues. Germline CDR1 SGHAT, CDR2 FQNNGV. Trimming removed 1 base at V and 6 bases at J, with 9 bases between.

The CDR3 reads CASSQEGKLAGHLEAFF. The CDR3 DNA sequence: TGTGCCAGCAGCCAAGAAGGAAAACTGGCAGGGCACCTCGAAGCTTTCTTT. This chain connects TRBV4-2 to TRBJ1-1; D may be TRBD1 (5 bases). V gave up 0 bases and J gave up 8 bases, with 22 bases separating them. From germline, CDR1 is LGHNA and CDR2 YNFKEQ. This CDR3 has 17 amino acids.

The gene calls are TRBV6-5 and TRBJ2-7, with TRBD1 as a possible D gene (6 bases). The CDR3 contains 13 residues. Germline values: CDR1 MNHEY, CDR2 SVGAGI. V was cut by 6 bases and J by 3 bases, with 12 bases left in between. The CDR3 DNA reads as TGTGCCAGCAGCCCAGGACAGTACTACGAGCAGTACTTC. Protein sequence: CASSPGQYYEQYF.

The CDR3 DNA sequence: TGCAGTGCTAGTTATCAGGGAAGCTCCTATAATTCACCCCTCCACTTT. Its translation: CSASYQGSSYNSPLHF. The chain links TRBV20-1 to TRBJ1-6; weak D call: TRBD1 (5 bases). The CDR3 is made up of 16 amino acids. Germline V lookup: CDR1 DFQATT, CDR2 SNEGSKA (reference sequence). The V end lost 3 bases, the J end lost 0 bases, and 12 bases lay between the germline ends.

The J gene is TRBJ1-6, the V gene TRBV7-2, with 8 bases matching TRBD1. Per the germline V gene, CDR1 is SGHTA and CDR2 is FQGNSA. The length of the CDR3 is 14 residues. J was trimmed by 9 bases and V by 2 bases; bases with no gene match: 3. The CDR3 is CASSLQGAGSPLHF. The CDR3 nucleotides read TGTGCCAGCAGCTTACAGGGGGCAGGTTCACCCCTCCACTTT.

This clone was seen once. The chain employs TRBV6-5 and TRBJ2-3; TRBD2 might be the D (5 bases). CDR1 is MNHEY and CDR2 is SVGAGI in the germline V gene. V was cut by 6 bases and J by 2 bases, with 15 bases left in between. The CDR3 is made up of 15 amino acids. The DNA for the CDR3 is TGTGCCAGCAGAACCCCCGGGGTGCACACAGATACGCAGTATTTT. This sequence encodes CASRTPGVHTDTQYF.

The CDR3 coding sequence is TGCGCCAGCAGTCCTAGACAGGGAAGGAGTCAGCCCCAGCATTTT. Translating gives CASSPRQGRSQPQHF. The rearrangement links TRBV23-1 to TRBJ1-5, with 7 nucleotides matching TRBD1. TRBV23-1 is an ORF; its function is uncertain. J lost 6 bases, V lost 4 bases, and 9 bases had no gene match. This CDR3 comprises 15 residues.

The chain is built from TRBV5-1 and TRBJ2-7; 11 positions match TRBD2. The CDR3 totals 14 residues. CDR1 is SGHRS and CDR2 is YFSETQ in the germline V gene. V lost 6 bases, J lost 2 bases, and 4 bases stayed unmatched. As DNA, the CDR3 is TGCGCCAGCACGACTAGCGGGACAACCTACGAGCAGTACTTC. This codes for CASTTSGTTYEQYF.

The chain combines TRBV19 with TRBJ1-4; 9 bases agree with TRBD1. Germline loops: CDR1 LNHDA, CDR2 SQIVND (reference sequence). The CDR3 spans 15 residues. V shed 2 bases, J shed 7 bases, and the junction held 5 bases outside the gene matches. CDR3: CASSITSGQGEKLFF. In DNA, the CDR3 is TGTGCCAGTAGTATAACGTCGGGACAGGGTGAAAAACTGTTTTTT.

The chain has TRBV10-3 and TRBJ2-7; 7 bases align to TRBD1. This CDR3 region has 14 residues. CDR1 and CDR2 (germline): ENHRY, SYGVKD. V was clipped by 6 bases and J by 0 bases; unmatched bases: 5. DNA for the CDR3: TGTGCCATCAGACCGGGACAGAACTCCTACGAGCAGTACTTC. Translation: CAIRPGQNSYEQYF.